The rows below give T cell receptor beta chains drawn from one sample of a study of blood T cell repertoires in COVID-19. The method was immunoSEQ multiplex PCR; TCRdb's version includes in-frame clones alone and lacks a portion of them. The data show 90,000 to 130,000 clones, with 70% to 90% seen just once and 1.1% to 1.5% held by the top ten. Sequencing was carried out using peripheral blood. Receptor source: a man aged 40-49 years with acute or convalescent COVID-19. CDR3s include the opening cysteine and the closing phenylalanine or tryptophan. A D gene is named only where the DNA matches it firmly. Size is omitted from some rows. Given values are once, few, many or a class for expanded clones.

d_call clone_size j_call v_call cdr3_nt cdr3_aa
. . TRBJ1-5 TRBV28 TGTGCCAGCAGTCTAGACAGATATAGCAATCAGCCCCAGCATTTT CASSLDRYSNQPQHF
. once TRBJ1-3 TRBV30 TGTGCCTGGAGTGTTCCGGGAAACACCATATATTTT CAWSVPGNTIYF
. . TRBJ1-1 TRBV4-1 TGCGCCAGCAGCCAAGGACAGACGAACACTGAAGCTTTCTTT CASSQGQTNTEAFF
. . TRBJ1-4 TRBV7-3 TGTGCCAGCAGCCTCCCCCGGAAGGGGGAAGAAAAACTGTTTTTT CASSLPRKGEEKLFF
TRBD1 once TRBJ1-4 TRBV6-5 TGTGCCAGCAGGACAGGGGACAGCCTAGGGGAAAAACTGTTTTTT CASRTGDSLGEKLFF
. . TRBJ2-7 TRBV11-3 TGTGCCAGCAGCTTAGGGGGGCCCCACGAGCAGTACTTC CASSLGGPHEQYF
TRBD1 . TRBJ1-1 TRBV28 TGTGCCAGCAGCACTACCGGGACAGGGGTAGGCACTGAAGCTTTCTTT CASSTTGTGVGTEAFF
TRBD1 . TRBJ2-7 TRBV5-1 TGCGCCAGCAGCCTGGGACAGGGGCCCTACGAGCAGTACTTC CASSLGQGPYEQYF
. once TRBJ1-2 TRBV5-1 TGCGCCAGCAGCCCGAATCCCCAGACTCGTTATGGCTACACCTTC CASSPNPQTRYGYTF
TRBD2 . TRBJ2-1 TRBV18 TGTGCCAGCTCACTCTCTAGCGGGGATTTGTTCAATGAGCAGTTCTTC CASSLSSGDLFNEQFF
TRBD2 . TRBJ2-1 TRBV6-1 TGTGCCAGCAGGGGGAGCGGGGGCTTTTACAATGAGCAGTTCTTC CASRGSGGFYNEQFF
TRBD1 . TRBJ1-1 TRBV7-8 TGTGCCAGCAGCCGGGACAGGGGGCCTGAAGCTTTCTTT CASSRDRGPEAFF
. . TRBJ2-3 TRBV5-6 TGTGCCAGCAGCTTGCAAGCGGGTTGGAGCACAGATACGCAGTATTTT CASSLQAGWSTDTQYF
. few TRBJ1-5 TRBV15 TGTGCCACCAGCAGAGATCACGGCGGCGGTCAGCCCCAGCATTTT CATSRDHGGGQPQHF
. . TRBJ2-3 TRBV27 TGTGCCAGCAGTTTAAGGGGACTCACAGATACGCAGTATTTT CASSLRGLTDTQYF
. . TRBJ2-7 TRBV29-1 TGCAGCGTTGATTCGGGTGGGGAGCAGTACTTC CSVDSGGEQYF
TRBD2 . TRBJ2-3 TRBV19 TGTGCCAGCCGCGGGGGGGCCGGGTATACGCAGTATTTT CASRGGAGYTQYF
. . TRBJ2-7 TRBV19 TGTGCCAGTAGCCTGGCGGCTCGGAGCTCCTACGAGCAGTACTTC CASSLAARSSYEQYF
. . TRBJ1-3 TRBV5-1 TGCGCCAGCAGCTTGGACGGACACTCTGGAAACACCATATATTTT CASSLDGHSGNTIYF
. once TRBJ1-5 TRBV19 TGTGCCAGTAGTTGGAGGGGACGGCAGCCCCAGCATTTT CASSWRGRQPQHF
. . TRBJ1-1 TRBV12-5 TGTGCTAGTGGTCGTCTACAGGGTCTTTACACTGAAGCTTTCTTT CASGRLQGLYTEAFF
TRBD2 . TRBJ2-4 TRBV29-1 TGCAGCGTTACCGCTAGCGGGATCGGCATTCAGTACTTC CSVTASGIGIQYF
TRBD2 . TRBJ2-1 TRBV28 TGTGCCAGCAGTTTATTAGCGGGAGGCGGGGGTGAGCAGTTCTTC CASSLLAGGGGEQFF
TRBD2 . TRBJ2-3 TRBV19 TGTGCCAGTAGTAGTCTAGCGGGGGGGGATACGCAGTATTTT CASSSLAGGDTQYF
. . TRBJ1-1 TRBV5-5 TGTGCCAGCAGCTTGGGTCGAAGGGAGGACACTGAAGCTTTCTTT CASSLGRREDTEAFF
. . TRBJ1-5 TRBV20-1 TGCAGTGCTAGTTATGGGGGGAATCAGCCCCAGCATTTT CSASYGGNQPQHF
TRBD1 . TRBJ1-5 TRBV7-2 TGTGCCAGCAGCTTATCGGCCGGGACAGGATCTCCGCCCCAGCATTTT CASSLSAGTGSPPQHF
. . TRBJ2-5 TRBV6-5 TGTGCCAGCCGCCGACAGAACCAAGAGACCCAGTACTTC CASRRQNQETQYF
TRBD2 few TRBJ2-7 TRBV27 TGTGCCAGCAGTTTATCGAGCGGGAGAAGGTACGAGCAGTACTTC CASSLSSGRRYEQYF
. . TRBJ2-2 TRBV4-3 TGCGCCAGCAGCCAATACGGCGCAGGGAGGGGGACCGGGGAGCTGTTTTTT CASSQYGAGRGTGELFF
TRBD2 few TRBJ2-5 TRBV2 TGTGCCAGCAGTGTCCTAACGGGAGGGCCCTCAACCCAGTACTTC CASSVLTGGPSTQYF
TRBD2 . TRBJ2-7 TRBV28 TGTGCCAGCAAGCGGGAGGGCCCTTACGAGCAGTACTTC CASKREGPYEQYF
. . TRBJ1-1 TRBV13 TGTGCCAGCAGCCCGGTCTCGGGAATTGAAGCTTTCTTT CASSPVSGIEAFF
. . TRBJ1-2 TRBV3-1/TRBV3-2 TGTGCCAGCAGCCAAGAGTCCCGGGGAATTGGCTACACCTTC CASSQESRGIGYTF
. . TRBJ2-3 TRBV25-1 TGTGCCAGCCCTAGTCAGTATTTT CASPSQYF
. . TRBJ1-4 TRBV29-1 TGCAGCGCTATCTGGGGGGGAGAAAAACTGTTTTTT CSAIWGGEKLFF
TRBD2 . TRBJ2-3 TRBV7-2 TGTGCCAGCAGCTTGCGGGATAGCGGGGGGCGAGTCACAGATACGCAGTATTTT CASSLRDSGGRVTDTQYF
TRBD2 . TRBJ2-7 TRBV2 TGTGCCAGCAGTTCACTAGCGGGAGGGGGAAGGTCGGAGTACTTC CASSSLAGGGRSEYF
. . TRBJ1-5 TRBV5-1 TGCACCCGCGGGGCTCGGCCCCAGCATTTT CTRGARPQHF
TRBD1 . TRBJ2-3 TRBV7-9 TGTGCCAGCAGCTTAGTAGAGGGGGCCGCAGATACGCAGTATTTT CASSLVEGAADTQYF
TRBD2 once TRBJ2-5 TRBV2 TGTGCCAGCAGTTCCTTCGGGGGGTCGGGGGAGACCCAGTACTTC CASSSFGGSGETQYF
TRBD1 . TRBJ1-6 TRBV6-5 TGTGCCAGCAGATACGACAGGGGAGAGTCACCCCTCCACTTT CASRYDRGESPLHF
. . TRBJ1-3 TRBV12-3/TRBV12-4 TGTGCCAGCAGTTGGCTTAGAAACACCATATATTTT CASSWLRNTIYF
TRBD2 . TRBJ2-7 TRBV19 TGTGCCAGTAGGCCAGGGACTAGCGGCGACTACGAGCAGTACTTC CASRPGTSGDYEQYF
. . TRBJ1-6 TRBV6-5 TGTGCCAGCAGTTACGGTGGGGCAGGTTCACCCCTCCACTTT CASSYGGAGSPLHF
TRBD2 . TRBJ2-1 TRBV11-2 TGTGCCAGCAGCTCAAGACTAGCGGGGGGTCCCAATGAGCAGTTCTTC CASSSRLAGGPNEQFF
. . TRBJ1-1 TRBV6-5 TGTGCCAGCAGCGAGGGACAATGGCTTGAAGCTTTCTTT CASSEGQWLEAFF
. . TRBJ1-6 TRBV7-2 TGTGCCAGCAGAAAATCGGGGAATAGTAATTCACCCCTCCACTTT CASRKSGNSNSPLHF
TRBD1 . TRBJ1-2 TRBV4-2 TGTGCCAGCAGCCAGCGGACAGGAATTAAAGCTAACTATGGCTACACCTTC CASSQRTGIKANYGYTF
TRBD1 . TRBJ2-3 TRBV5-8 TGTGCCAGCAGCCTGGACAGGGTCACAGATACGCAGTATTTT CASSLDRVTDTQYF
TRBD2 . TRBJ2-1 TRBV19 TGTGCCAGTTCAAGGGGAACGGGAGGGGCAAGCTCCTACAATGAGCAGTTCTTC CASSRGTGGASSYNEQFF
TRBD2 . TRBJ2-7 TRBV27 TGTGCCAGCAGTGACCGGGGGGGCTACGAGCAGTACTTC CASSDRGGYEQYF